One and the same sample provided the 13 T cell receptor beta chains below, sequenced in a study of cytomegalovirus exposure and HLA in healthy donors. The PCR had 60 Vbeta and 13 Jbeta primers. Assay used: immunoSEQ multiplex PCR; TCRdb lists only in-frame clones, some missing. This table has about 95,000 clones, more than 65% appearing once. The sample taken for sequencing was PBMCs. The receptors shown here come from a man aged 55-75 years in good health and CMV-seronegative.

The genes are TRBV18 and TRBJ1-1; 8 nucleotides match TRBD1. Trimming removed 3 bases from V and 2 bases from J; junction bases left unmatched: 5. Germline V gene data show CDR1 as KGHSH and CDR2 as LQKENI. CDR3 size: 15 residues. CDR3 in DNA: TGTGCCAGCTCACCCGATGGGACAGGCAACACTGAAGCTTTCTTT. It translates to CASSPDGTGNTEAFF.

This rearrangement joins TRBV7-9 to TRBJ2-7, with TRBD1 identical over 7 bases. The CDR3 is 14 amino acids. V lost 0 bases and J lost 2; bases outside the gene matches: 1. The germline V gene encodes CDR1 SEHNR and CDR2 FQNEAQ (reference sequence). The CDR3 spells CASSLAGQTYEQYF. The CDR3, as DNA: TGTGCCAGCAGCTTAGCGGGACAGACCTACGAGCAGTACTTC.

This chain links TRBV6-6 with TRBJ1-5, with D tentatively TRBD1 (5 bases). The CDR3 loop spans 13 amino acids. V shed 7 bases and J shed 3 bases, with 10 bases lying between them. The V gene's germline CDR1 is MNHNY and CDR2 SVGAGI (reference sequence). The CDR3 nucleotides read TGTGCCAGCATCGTAGGGGCCAATCAGCCCCAGCATTTT. This codes for CASIVGANQPQHF.

The CDR3 spells CASSLSVSDNSYEQYF. The CDR3 bases are TGTGCCAGCAGCCTAAGCGTATCGGACAACTCCTACGAGCAGTACTTC. The rearrangement uses TRBV4-2 and TRBJ2-7; TRBD1 is a possible D gene (5 bases). Germline lookup yields CDR1 LGHNA and CDR2 YNFKEQ. V shed 4 bases and J shed 0 bases, with 16 bases lying between them. CDR3 length: 16 amino acids.

This rearrangement joins TRBV7-6 to TRBJ1-6; the D gene is possibly TRBD1 (5 bases). The germline V gene has CDR1 SGHVS and CDR2 FNYEAQ. The CDR3 spans 15 residues. V lost 4 bases to trimming and J lost 7 bases, with 14 bases between them. Here the CDR3 reads CASSSRNRPNSPLHF. Written as DNA, the CDR3 is TGTGCCAGCAGCTCCCGGAACAGGCCGAATTCACCCCTCCACTTT.

The table lists this clone with a count of one. This chain links TRBV5-1 with TRBJ1-4, with D unclear. V gave up 5 bases and J gave up 0 bases, with 11 bases separating them. In germline, CDR1 is SGHRS, CDR2 YFSETQ. The CDR3 covers 15 residues. CDR3 sequence (DNA): TGCGCCAGCAGAAGCGGGTACGCAACTAATGAAAAACTGTTTTTT. This codes for CASRSGYATNEKLFF.

This clone was counted between two and nine times. The chain recombines TRBV5-1 with TRBJ2-1; 10 positions match TRBD2. Trimming removed 2 bases from V and 8 bases from J; junction bases left unmatched: 10. This CDR3 has 16 amino acids. Germline V gene sequence: CDR1 SGHRS, CDR2 YFSETQ. The CDR3, as DNA: TGCGCCAGCAGCTTAGCCGGGACTAGCGTAACTGATGAGCAGTTCTTC. Protein: CASSLAGTSVTDEQFF.

The genes are TRBV6-1 and TRBJ2-7; 11 nucleotides line up with TRBD2. Germline assignment: CDR1 MNHNS and CDR2 SASEGT. This CDR3 region has 15 residues. Trimming took 0 bases from V and 3 from J; bases not matched to a gene: 1. CDR3 sequence: CASSEATSGIYEQYF. CDR3 DNA: TGTGCCAGCAGTGAAGCGACTAGCGGGATCTACGAGCAGTACTTC.

The rearrangement links TRBV9 to TRBJ2-3; D is undetermined. The CDR3 has 14 residues. V lost 6 bases, J lost 4 bases, and 15 bases lay in between. CDR1 and CDR2 from the germline V gene are SGDLS and YYNGEE. The CDR3 here is CASTPSQRADTQYF. CDR3 DNA sequence: TGTGCCAGCACCCCCAGTCAGCGCGCAGATACGCAGTATTTT.

The chain recombines TRBV10-3 with TRBJ2-1; 11 bases align to TRBD1. Germline assignment: CDR1 ENHRY and CDR2 SYGVKD. The CDR3 sequence is 16 residues long. The junction had 7 bases not matched to a gene; V was cut back by 2 bases and J by 7 bases. The CDR3 region has the DNA TGTGCCATCAGTGAGCAGGACAGGGGGCGGAGGAATGAGCAGTTCTTC. As protein: CAISEQDRGRRNEQFF.

The V gene is TRBV25-1, the J gene TRBJ2-3; D is possibly TRBD1 (5 bases). The V gene's germline CDR1 is MGHDK and CDR2 SYGVNS. With 2 bases removed from V and 6 bases from J, the gap between germline ends came to 9 bases. The CDR3 loop spans 13 amino acids. In DNA, the CDR3 is TGTGCCAGCAGTGAACCCCCAGGGGATACGCAGTATTTT. Translating gives CASSEPPGDTQYF.

The chain uses TRBV5-1 and TRBJ2-7; D gene unclear. From germline, CDR1 is SGHRS and CDR2 YFSETQ. Trimming shortened V by 4 bases and J by 3 bases, and 11 bases separated the two germline ends. There are 13 residues in the CDR3. CDR3 amino acids: CASSLGSRYEQYF. The CDR3 nucleotides read TGCGCCAGCAGCCTCGGGTCCCGCTACGAGCAGTACTTC.

The rearrangement uses TRBV6-1 and TRBJ2-3, with 7 bases identical to TRBD1. The V segment lost 5 bases and the J segment 5 bases; nucleotides outside the gene matches: 7. Germline V lookup: CDR1 MNHNS, CDR2 SASEGT. The CDR3 totals 14 residues. The CDR3 nucleotides are TGTGCCAGCAGTCGGAAGGGGGCGGAAGATACGCAGTATTTT. Its translation: CASSRKGAEDTQYF.